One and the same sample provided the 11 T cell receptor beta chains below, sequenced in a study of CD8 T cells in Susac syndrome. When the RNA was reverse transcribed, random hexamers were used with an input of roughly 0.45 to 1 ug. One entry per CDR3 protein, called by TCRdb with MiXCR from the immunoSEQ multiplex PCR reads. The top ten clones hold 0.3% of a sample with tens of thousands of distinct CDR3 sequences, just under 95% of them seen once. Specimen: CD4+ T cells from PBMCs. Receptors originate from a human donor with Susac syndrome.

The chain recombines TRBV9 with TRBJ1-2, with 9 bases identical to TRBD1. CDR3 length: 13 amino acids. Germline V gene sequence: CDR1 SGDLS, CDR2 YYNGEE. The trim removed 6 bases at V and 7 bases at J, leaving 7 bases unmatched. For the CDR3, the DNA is TGTGCCAGCACGCGGACAGGGGAAAGTGGCTACACCTTC. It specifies CASTRTGESGYTF. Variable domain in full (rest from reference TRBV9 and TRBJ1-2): DSGVTQTPKHLITATGQRVTLRCSPRSGDLSVYWYQQSLDQGLQFLIQYYNGEERAKGNILERFSAQQFPDLHSELNLSSLELGDSALYFCASTRTGESGYTFGSGTRLTVV.

CDR3 nucleotides: TGTGCCAGCAGTCCGGACAGGAACTACCAAGAGACCCAGTACTTC. Its protein product is CASSPDRNYQETQYF. The chain recombines TRBV28 with TRBJ2-5; 7 nucleotides agree with TRBD1. In germline, CDR1 is MDHEN, CDR2 SYDVKM. The CDR3 contains 15 residues. After removal of 5 bases from V and 0 bases from J, the junction contained 6 bases not matched to a gene.

In DNA, the CDR3 is TGTGCCAGTAGTACCATAGACCTCCGGACAGAAAACTATGGCTACACCTTC. Amino acid sequence: CASSTIDLRTENYGYTF. V gene TRBV19 combines with J gene TRBJ1-2, with a possible D match to TRBD1 (6 bases). The CDR3 totals 17 residues. V lost 4 bases and J lost 2, with 20 bases in between. Germline V gene sequence: CDR1 LNHDA, CDR2 SQIVND (reference sequence).

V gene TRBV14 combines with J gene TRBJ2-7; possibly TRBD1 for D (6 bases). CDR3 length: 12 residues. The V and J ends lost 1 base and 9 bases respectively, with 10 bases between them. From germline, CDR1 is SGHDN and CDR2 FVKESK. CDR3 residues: CASSQGQAAQYF. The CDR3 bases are TGTGCCAGCAGCCAAGGACAGGCGGCGCAGTACTTC.

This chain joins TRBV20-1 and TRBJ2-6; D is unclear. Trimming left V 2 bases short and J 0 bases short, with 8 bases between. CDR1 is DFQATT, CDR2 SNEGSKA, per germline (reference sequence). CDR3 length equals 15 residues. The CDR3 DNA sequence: TGCAGTGCTAGAACGAAGGGCTCTGGGGCCAACGTCCTGACTTTC. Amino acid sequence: CSARTKGSGANVLTF.

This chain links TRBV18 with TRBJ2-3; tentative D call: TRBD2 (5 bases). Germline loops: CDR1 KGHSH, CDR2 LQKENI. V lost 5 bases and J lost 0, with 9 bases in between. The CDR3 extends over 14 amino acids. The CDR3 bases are TGTGCCAGCTCAGGTCGGACTAGCACAGATACGCAGTATTTT. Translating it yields CASSGRTSTDTQYF.

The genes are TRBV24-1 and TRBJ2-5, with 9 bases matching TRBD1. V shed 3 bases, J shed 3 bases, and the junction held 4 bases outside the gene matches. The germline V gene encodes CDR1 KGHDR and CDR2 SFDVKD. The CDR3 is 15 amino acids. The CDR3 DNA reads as TGTGCCACCAGTGATGGGGACAGGGTGGAAGAGACCCAGTACTTC. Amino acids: CATSDGDRVEETQYF.

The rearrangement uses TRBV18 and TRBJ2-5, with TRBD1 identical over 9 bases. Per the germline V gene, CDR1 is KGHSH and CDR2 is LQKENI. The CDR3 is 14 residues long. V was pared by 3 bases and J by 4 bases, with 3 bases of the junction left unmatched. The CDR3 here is CASSPGTGRETQYF. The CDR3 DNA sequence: TGTGCCAGCTCACCCGGGACAGGGAGAGAGACCCAGTACTTC.

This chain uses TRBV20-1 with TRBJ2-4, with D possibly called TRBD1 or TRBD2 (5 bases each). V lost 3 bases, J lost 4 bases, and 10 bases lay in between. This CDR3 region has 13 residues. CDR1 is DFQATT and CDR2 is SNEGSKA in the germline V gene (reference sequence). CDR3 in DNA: TGCAGTGCTAGGGGGGAACTAAAAAACATTCAGTACTTC. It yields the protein CSARGELKNIQYF.

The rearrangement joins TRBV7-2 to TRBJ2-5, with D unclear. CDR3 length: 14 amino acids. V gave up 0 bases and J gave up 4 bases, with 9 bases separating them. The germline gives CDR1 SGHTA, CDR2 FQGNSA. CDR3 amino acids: CASSLARSRETQYF. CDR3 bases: TGTGCCAGCAGCTTAGCGAGGAGCAGAGAGACCCAGTACTTC. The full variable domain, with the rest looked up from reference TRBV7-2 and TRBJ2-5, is GAGVSQSPSNKVTEKGKDVELRCDPISGHTALYWYRQSLGQGLEFLIYFQGNSAPDKSGLPSDRFSAERTGGSVSTLTIQRTQQEDSAVYLCASSLARSRETQYFGPGTRLLVL.

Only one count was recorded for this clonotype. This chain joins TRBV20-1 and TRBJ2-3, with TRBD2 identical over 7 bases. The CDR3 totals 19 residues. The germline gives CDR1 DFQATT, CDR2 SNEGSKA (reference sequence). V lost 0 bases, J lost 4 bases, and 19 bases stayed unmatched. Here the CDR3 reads CSARDTSHWPSGNPDTQYF. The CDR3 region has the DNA TGCAGTGCTAGAGATACCTCCCACTGGCCTAGCGGAAATCCAGATACGCAGTATTTT.